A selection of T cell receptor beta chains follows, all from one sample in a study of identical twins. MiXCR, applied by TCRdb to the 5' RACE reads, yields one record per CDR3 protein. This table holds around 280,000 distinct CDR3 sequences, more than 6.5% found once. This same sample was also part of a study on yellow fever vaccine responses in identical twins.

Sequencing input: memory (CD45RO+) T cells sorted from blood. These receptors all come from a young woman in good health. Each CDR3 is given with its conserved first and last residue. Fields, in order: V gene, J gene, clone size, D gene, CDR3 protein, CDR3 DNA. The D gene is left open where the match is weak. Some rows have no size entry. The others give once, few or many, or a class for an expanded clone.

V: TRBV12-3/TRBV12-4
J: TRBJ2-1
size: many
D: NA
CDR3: CASRARGSSYNEQFF
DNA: TGTGCCAGCAGGGCCCGGGGGAGCTCCTACAATGAGCAGTTCTTC

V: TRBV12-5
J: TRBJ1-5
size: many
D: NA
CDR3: CASGLGAPHNQPQHF
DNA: TGTGCTAGTGGTTTGGGCGCCCCCCACAATCAGCCCCAGCATTTT

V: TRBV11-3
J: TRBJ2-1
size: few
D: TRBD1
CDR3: CASSNRGDGEQFF
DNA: TGTGCCAGCAGCAACAGGGGGGATGGTGAGCAGTTCTTC

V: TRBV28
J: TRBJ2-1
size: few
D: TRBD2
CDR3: CASSFLTSQYNEQFF
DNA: TGTGCCAGCAGTTTCCTGACTAGCCAGTACAATGAGCAGTTCTTC

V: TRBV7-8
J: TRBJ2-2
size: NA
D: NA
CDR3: CASSHREAGELFF
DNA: TGTGCCAGCAGCCACAGGGAGGCCGGGGAGCTGTTTTTT

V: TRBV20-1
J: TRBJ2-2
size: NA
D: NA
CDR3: CGARSRDTGELFF
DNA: TGCGGTGCTAGGTCCAGGGACACCGGGGAGCTGTTTTTT

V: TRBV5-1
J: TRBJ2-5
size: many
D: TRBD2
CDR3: CASSLTLAGGPETQYF
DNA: TGCGCCAGCAGCTTGACATTAGCGGGGGGGCCGGAGACCCAGTACTTC

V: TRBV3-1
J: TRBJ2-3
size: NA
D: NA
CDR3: CASSQDPSGRRADTQYF
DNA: TGTGCCAGCTCCCAAGATCCAAGCGGGCGCCGAGCAGATACGCAGTATTTT

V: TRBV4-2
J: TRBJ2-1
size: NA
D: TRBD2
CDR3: CASSQVAGAHLHEQFF
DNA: TGTGCCAGCAGCCAAGTAGCGGGAGCCCACCTACATGAGCAGTTCTTC

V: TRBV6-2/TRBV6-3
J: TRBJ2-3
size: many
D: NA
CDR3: CASSRSGPTDTQYF
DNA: TGTGCCAGCAGTCGTTCCGGGCCCACAGATACGCAGTATTTT

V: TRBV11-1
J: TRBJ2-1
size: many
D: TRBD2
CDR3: CASSLAWTSGRLGSYNEQFF
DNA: TGTGCCAGCAGCTTAGCGTGGACTAGCGGGAGGTTGGGCTCCTACAATGAGCAGTTCTTC

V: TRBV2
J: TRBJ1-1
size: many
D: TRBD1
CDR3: CARGQGNTEAFF
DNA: TGTGCCAGGGGACAGGGGAACACTGAAGCTTTCTTT

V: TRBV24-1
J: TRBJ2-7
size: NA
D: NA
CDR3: CATSDGGEQYF
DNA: TGTGCCACCAGCGATGGAGGGGAGCAGTACTTC

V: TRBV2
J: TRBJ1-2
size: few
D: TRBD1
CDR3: CASLSGRGNYGYTF
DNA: TGTGCCAGCCTTAGCGGCAGGGGGAACTATGGCTACACCTTC

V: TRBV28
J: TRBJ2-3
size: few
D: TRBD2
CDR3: CASRGLADYTDTQYF
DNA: TGTGCCAGCAGGGGACTAGCGGATTACACAGATACGCAGTATTTT

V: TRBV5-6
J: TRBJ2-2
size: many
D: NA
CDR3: CASSLIGLGTGELFF
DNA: TGTGCCAGCAGCTTGATCGGGCTTGGGACCGGGGAGCTGTTTTTT

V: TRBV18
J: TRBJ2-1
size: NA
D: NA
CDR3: CASSPKEAGEQFF
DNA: TGTGCCAGCTCACCTAAAGAGGCAGGGGAGCAGTTCTTC

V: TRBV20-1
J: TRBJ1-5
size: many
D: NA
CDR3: CSASPGQSHQPQHF
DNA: TGCAGTGCTAGCCCCGGACAGTCCCATCAGCCCCAGCATTTT

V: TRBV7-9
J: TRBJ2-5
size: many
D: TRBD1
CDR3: CASSLATGTGTSETQYF
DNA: TGTGCCAGCAGCTTAGCAACCGGGACAGGGACCTCAGAGACCCAGTACTTC

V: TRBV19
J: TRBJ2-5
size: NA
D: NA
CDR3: CARGGETQYF
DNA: TGTGCCAGAGGGGGAGAGACCCAGTACTTC

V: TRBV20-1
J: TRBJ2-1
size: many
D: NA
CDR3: CSAPEGAPYNEQFF
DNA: TGCAGTGCCCCGGAGGGGGCGCCCTACAATGAGCAGTTCTTC

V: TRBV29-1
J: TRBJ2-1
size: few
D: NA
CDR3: CSVGWGHNEQFF
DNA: TGCAGCGTTGGATGGGGACACAATGAGCAGTTCTTC

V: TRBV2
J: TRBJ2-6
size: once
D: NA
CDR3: CASSEIPSSGANVLTF
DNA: TGTGCCAGCAGTGAAATCCCCTCCTCTGGGGCCAACGTCCTGACTTTC

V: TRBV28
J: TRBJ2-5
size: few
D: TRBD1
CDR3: CASSLPEGGLETQYF
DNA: TGTGCCAGCAGTTTACCGGAAGGGGGCCTCGAGACCCAGTACTTC

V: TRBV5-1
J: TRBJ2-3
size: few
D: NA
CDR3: CASSLEGGTDTQYF
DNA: TGCGCCAGCAGCTTGGAGGGGGGCACAGATACGCAGTATTTT

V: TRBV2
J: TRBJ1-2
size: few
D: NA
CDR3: CASSEGSGGYTF
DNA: TGTGCCAGCAGTGAAGGGAGTGGTGGCTACACCTTC

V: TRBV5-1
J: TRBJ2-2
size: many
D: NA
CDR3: CASSFLQEGTGELFF
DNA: TGCGCCAGCAGCTTCCTGCAGGAGGGCACCGGGGAGCTGTTTTTT

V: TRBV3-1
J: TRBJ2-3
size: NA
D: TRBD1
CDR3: CASSRDPGQLTDTQYF
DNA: TGTGCCAGCAGCCGGGACCCGGGACAGCTCACAGATACGCAGTATTTT

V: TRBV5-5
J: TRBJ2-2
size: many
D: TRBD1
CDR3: CASSLDRGAGELFF
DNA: TGTGCCAGCAGCTTGGACAGGGGCGCCGGGGAGCTGTTTTTT

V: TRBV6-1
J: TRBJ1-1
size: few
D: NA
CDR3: CASSRTVNANTEAFF
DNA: TGTGCCAGCAGTAGGACAGTCAACGCGAACACTGAAGCTTTCTTT

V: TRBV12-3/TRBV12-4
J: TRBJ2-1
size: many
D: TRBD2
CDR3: CASILTAGVYNEQFF
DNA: TGTGCCAGCATTCTAACAGCGGGGGTTTACAATGAGCAGTTCTTC

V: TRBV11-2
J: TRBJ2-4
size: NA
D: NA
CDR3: CASSLDFGGTIAKNIQYF
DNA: TGTGCCAGCAGCTTAGATTTCGGCGGGACCATAGCCAAAAACATTCAGTACTTC

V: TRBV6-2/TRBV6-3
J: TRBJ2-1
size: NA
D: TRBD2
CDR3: CASIDSGALGNEQFF
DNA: TGTGCCAGCATCGACAGCGGGGCTTTAGGCAATGAGCAGTTCTTC

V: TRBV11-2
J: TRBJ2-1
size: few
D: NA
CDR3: CASSFWGNMRYDEQFF
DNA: TGTGCCAGCAGCTTTTGGGGAAATATGAGGTATGATGAGCAGTTCTTC

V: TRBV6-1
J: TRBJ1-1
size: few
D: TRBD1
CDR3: CASSEGFGIYAGGKTEAFF
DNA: TGTGCCAGCAGTGAAGGGTTTGGTATATATGCAGGGGGGAAAACTGAAGCTTTCTTT

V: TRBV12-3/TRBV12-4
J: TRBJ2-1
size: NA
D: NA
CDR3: CASSLARSANEQFF
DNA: TGTGCCAGCAGTTTGGCGCGTAGCGCAAATGAGCAGTTCTTC

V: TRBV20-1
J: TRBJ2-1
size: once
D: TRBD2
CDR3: CSAPNLAGDNNEQFF
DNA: TGCAGTGCGCCAAACTTAGCGGGAGATAACAATGAGCAGTTCTTC

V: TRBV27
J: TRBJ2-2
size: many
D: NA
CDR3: CASMGRVTTGELFF
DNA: TGTGCCAGCATGGGGCGGGTGACCACCGGGGAGCTGTTTTTT

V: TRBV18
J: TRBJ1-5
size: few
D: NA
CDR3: CASSPGGGGQPQHF
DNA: TGTGCCAGCTCGCCAGGCGGGGGAGGTCAGCCCCAGCATTTT

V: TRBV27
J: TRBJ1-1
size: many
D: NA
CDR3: CASSSAVVRALKGTEAFF
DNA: TGTGCCAGCAGCTCCGCTGTGGTTAGGGCTTTGAAGGGGACTGAAGCTTTCTTT

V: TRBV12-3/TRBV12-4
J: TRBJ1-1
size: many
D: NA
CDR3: CASRGLSNTEAFF
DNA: TGTGCCAGCAGGGGACTTTCGAACACTGAAGCTTTCTTT

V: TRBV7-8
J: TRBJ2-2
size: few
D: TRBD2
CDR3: CASSLDGTGLAGGGELFF
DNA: TGTGCCAGCAGCTTAGATGGGACGGGACTAGCGGGTGGCGGGGAGCTGTTTTTT

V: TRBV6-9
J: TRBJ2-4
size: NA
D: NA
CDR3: CAFCQRSEGLGAKNIQYF
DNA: TGTGCCTTCTGTCAACGAAGCGAGGGGTTGGGGGCCAAAAACATTCAGTACTTC

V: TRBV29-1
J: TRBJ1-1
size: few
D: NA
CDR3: CSVAPTNTEAFF
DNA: TGCAGCGTCGCCCCAACGAACACTGAAGCTTTCTTT

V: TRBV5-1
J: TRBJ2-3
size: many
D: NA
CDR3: CASSSEGWSSTDTQYF
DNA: TGCGCCAGCAGTTCAGAAGGTTGGTCGAGCACAGATACGCAGTATTTT

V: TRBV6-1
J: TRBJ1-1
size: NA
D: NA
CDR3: CASRNTPGHQNTEAFF
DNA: TGTGCCAGCAGGAACACACCGGGACACCAGAACACTGAAGCTTTCTTT

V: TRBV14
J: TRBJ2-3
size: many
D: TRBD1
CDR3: CASSAVGTGKYF
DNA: TGTGCCAGCAGTGCCGTCGGGACAGGGAAGTATTTT

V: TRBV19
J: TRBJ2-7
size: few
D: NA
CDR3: CASSRTKAAYEQYF
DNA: TGTGCCAGTAGTAGAACTAAGGCTGCCTACGAGCAGTACTTC

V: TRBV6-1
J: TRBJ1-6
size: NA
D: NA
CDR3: CASSEGVRASPLHF
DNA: TGTGCCAGCAGCGAAGGTGTAAGGGCCTCACCCCTCCACTTT

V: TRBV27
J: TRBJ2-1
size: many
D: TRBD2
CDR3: CASRSSGGYNEQFF
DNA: TGTGCCAGCAGGTCTAGCGGGGGGTACAATGAGCAGTTCTTC

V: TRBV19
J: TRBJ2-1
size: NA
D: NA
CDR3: CASGDWDEQFF
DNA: TGTGCCAGTGGGGACTGGGATGAGCAGTTCTTC

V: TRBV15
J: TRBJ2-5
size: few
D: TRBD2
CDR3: CATSWRAGGQETQYF
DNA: TGTGCCACCAGTTGGAGGGCGGGGGGTCAAGAGACCCAGTACTTC

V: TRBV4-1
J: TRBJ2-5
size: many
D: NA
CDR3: CASSQVAGLPLLETQYF
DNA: TGCGCCAGCAGCCAAGTTGCGGGCCTCCCGTTGTTGGAGACCCAGTACTTC

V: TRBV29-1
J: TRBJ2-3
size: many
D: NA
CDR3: CSVARGQSTDTQYF
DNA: TGCAGCGTTGCACGCGGACAGAGCACAGATACGCAGTATTTT

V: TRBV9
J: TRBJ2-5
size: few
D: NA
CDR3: CASSGSGGIGETQYF
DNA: TGTGCCAGCAGCGGCAGTGGGGGTATTGGAGAGACCCAGTACTTC

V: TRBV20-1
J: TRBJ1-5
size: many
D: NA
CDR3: CSARGGDRHNQPQHF
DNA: TGCAGTGCTAGAGGGGGAGACAGACACAATCAGCCCCAGCATTTT

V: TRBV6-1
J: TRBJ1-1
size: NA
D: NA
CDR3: CASRLGGEMNTEAFF
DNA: TGTGCCAGCAGATTGGGGGGAGAAATGAACACTGAAGCTTTCTTT

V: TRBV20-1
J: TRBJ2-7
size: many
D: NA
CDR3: CSASFGGEPYEQYF
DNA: TGCAGTGCTAGTTTTGGCGGGGAACCCTACGAGCAGTACTTC

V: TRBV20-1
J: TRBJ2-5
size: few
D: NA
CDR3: CSARDGGAVRGQETQYF
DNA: TGCAGTGCTAGAGATGGCGGCGCCGTGAGGGGACAAGAGACCCAGTACTTC

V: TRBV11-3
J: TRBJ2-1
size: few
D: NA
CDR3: CASSSQLASLDYNEQFF
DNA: TGTGCCAGCAGCTCTCAACTAGCTTCCCTGGACTACAATGAGCAGTTCTTC